The 14 T cell receptor beta chains presented below share a single source sample, sequenced in a study of CD8 T cells in Susac syndrome. cDNA came from approximately 0.5 to 1 ug RNA primed by random hexamers. TCRdb redid the calling of the immunoSEQ multiplex PCR reads with MiXCR, one entry per CDR3 protein. Of around 130,000 distinct CDR3 sequences listed, roughly 94% are singletons. The material sequenced was CD4+ T cells from PBMCs. The receptors originated from a human donor in good health.

The chain is built from TRBV2 and TRBJ2-1, with D possibly TRBD2 on 6 matching bases. Germline CDR1 and CDR2: SNHLY and FYNNEI. CDR3 length equals 13 residues. V lost 5 bases and J lost 5, with 10 bases in between. The CDR3 DNA reads TGTGCCAGCAGTTCCGGGAGTCACAATGAGCAGTTCTTC. This translates into CASSSGSHNEQFF.

The V call is TRBV18, the J call TRBJ1-2; D gene uncertain. Germline lookup yields CDR1 KGHSH and CDR2 LQKENI. The CDR3 contains 14 residues. V gave up 5 bases and J gave up 7 bases, with 17 bases separating them. In DNA form, the CDR3 reads TGTGCCAGCTCATCGGAACCGGGAGGACTTGGCTACACCTTC. Protein product: CASSSEPGGLGYTF. The full variable domain, with the rest looked up from reference TRBV18 and TRBJ1-2, is NAGVMQNPRHLVRRRGQEARLRCSPMKGHSHVYWYRQLPEEGLKFMVYLQKENIIDESGMPKERFSAEFPKEGPSILRIQQVVRGDSAAYFCASSSEPGGLGYTFGSGTRLTVV.

The rearrangement uses TRBV5-1 and TRBJ2-5; D not certain. Germline CDR1 reads SGHRS; CDR2 reads YFSETQ. V gave up 0 bases and J gave up 2 bases, with 11 bases separating them. CDR3 length equals 15 residues. The CDR3: CASSLGIGQQETQYF. DNA for the CDR3: TGCGCCAGCAGCTTGGGGATCGGCCAGCAAGAGACCCAGTACTTC.

As regards this clonotype: A read error may produce the germline difference seen at one junction end. V gene TRBV20-1 combines with J gene TRBJ2-2; TRBD2 is a possible D gene (5 bases). Germline lookup yields CDR1 DFQATT and CDR2 SNEGSKA (reference sequence). The CDR3 runs 13 residues. CDR3 DNA sequence: TGCAGTGCCCAGGCGACTACCACCGGGGATCTGTTTTTT. Translated, it gives CSAQATTTGDLFF.

V usage is TRBV30 and J usage is TRBJ1-1; 7 bases map to TRBD1. V lost 4 bases to trimming and J lost 10 bases; unmatched junction nucleotides: 12. Germline CDR1 is GTSNPN and CDR2 is SVGIG (reference sequence). The CDR3 contains 13 residues. In DNA, the CDR3 is TGTGCCTGGAACCGGGACAGCCGGGTGGGAGCTTTCTTT. Translated, it gives CAWNRDSRVGAFF.

This clonotype appeared once. The V gene is TRBV6-6, the J gene TRBJ1-1; TRBD1 might be the D (5 bases). V dropped 3 bases and J dropped 9 bases, with 17 bases sitting between them. CDR1 and CDR2 (germline): MNHNY, SVGAGI (reference sequence). The CDR3 loop spans 14 amino acids. CDR3 amino acids: CASSYSDTTVQAFF. The CDR3 DNA sequence: TGTGCCAGCAGTTATTCCGACACGACAGTACAAGCTTTCTTT.

This chain links TRBV5-1 with TRBJ1-2; 9 bases align to TRBD1. CDR3 size: 14 residues. Germline V gene sequence: CDR1 SGHRS, CDR2 YFSETQ. V shed 4 bases, J shed 6 bases, and the junction held 7 bases outside the gene matches. The CDR3: CASSLGTGTDGYTF. The CDR3 bases are TGCGCCAGCAGCCTGGGGACAGGGACCGATGGCTACACCTTC.

In this sample, this clonotype turned up once. This chain joins TRBV29-1 and TRBJ1-4; no clear D. Germline CDR1 is SQVTM and CDR2 is ANQGSEA. V lost 6 bases, J lost 3 bases, and 8 bases lay in between. CDR3 length: 12 residues. Written as DNA, the CDR3 is TGCAGCGTGACTGGAGCTAATGAAAAACTGTTTTTT. Amino acid sequence: CSVTGANEKLFF.

The chain recombines TRBV7-9 with TRBJ2-7; no reliable D call. Trimming removed 5 bases at V and 7 bases at J, with 12 bases between. The CDR3 is 12 amino acids. In germline, CDR1 is SEHNR, CDR2 FQNEAQ (reference sequence). The CDR3 loop reads CASSPPRSEQYF. The CDR3 region has the DNA TGTGCCAGCAGCCCCCCTAGGAGTGAGCAGTACTTC.

This chain connects TRBV3-1 to TRBJ2-7; D might be TRBD1 or TRBD2, each matching 5 bases. This CDR3 region has 14 residues. Germline V gene data show CDR1 as LGHDT and CDR2 as YNNKEL (reference sequence). Trimming cost V 2 bases and J 3 bases, with 11 bases left between them. The CDR3 sequence: CASSQIGTSYEQYF. In DNA, the CDR3 is TGTGCCAGCAGCCAAATCGGGACGAGCTACGAGCAGTACTTC.

This chain links TRBV7-2 with TRBJ1-1; no definite D call. The CDR3 totals 13 residues. The germline V gene has CDR1 SGHTA and CDR2 FQGNSA. V dropped 1 base and J dropped 3 bases, with 6 bases sitting between them. The CDR3 here is CASSLVAYTEAFF. CDR3 DNA: TGTGCCAGCAGCTTAGTAGCGTACACTGAAGCTTTCTTT.

As for this clonotype: Its ends do not fully match the called genes, so a read error is possible. The chain joins TRBV20-1 to TRBJ2-1; 11 bases are shared with TRBD2. Germline V gene lookup returns CDR1 DFQATT and CDR2 SNEGSKA (reference sequence). This CDR3 is 14 amino acids long. This CDR3 is CSARDSSGRADPLF. The CDR3 DNA reads as TGCAGTGCTAGAGATAGTAGCGGGAGGGCCGACCCTCTTTTC.

The chain joins TRBV7-9 to TRBJ2-3, with 11 positions matching TRBD2. V shed 5 bases, J shed 4 bases, and the junction held 8 bases outside the gene matches. Germline CDR1 SEHNR, CDR2 FQNEAQ (reference sequence). The CDR3 runs to 16 residues. The CDR3 DNA reads TGTGCCAGCAGCCCCGGGGGGACTAGCGGCGCAGATACGCAGTATTTT. Its translation is CASSPGGTSGADTQYF. The full variable domain, in which reference TRBV7-9 and TRBJ2-3 provide the parts outside the CDR3, is DTGVSQNPRHKITKRGQNVTFRCDPISEHNRLYWYRQTLGQGPEFLTYFQNEAQLEKSRLLSDRFSAERPKGSFSTLEIQRTEQGDSAMYLCASSPGGTSGADTQYFGPGTRLTVL.

The J gene is TRBJ2-2, the V gene TRBV7-9; the D is unclear. This CDR3 is 14 amino acids long. Trimming left V 1 base short and J 3 bases short, with 6 bases between. The germline CDR1 and CDR2 sequences are SEHNR and FQNEAQ (reference sequence). CDR3 nucleotide sequence: TGTGCCAGCAGCTTAGTGTCCTACACCGGGGAGCTGTTTTTT. This sequence encodes CASSLVSYTGELFF.